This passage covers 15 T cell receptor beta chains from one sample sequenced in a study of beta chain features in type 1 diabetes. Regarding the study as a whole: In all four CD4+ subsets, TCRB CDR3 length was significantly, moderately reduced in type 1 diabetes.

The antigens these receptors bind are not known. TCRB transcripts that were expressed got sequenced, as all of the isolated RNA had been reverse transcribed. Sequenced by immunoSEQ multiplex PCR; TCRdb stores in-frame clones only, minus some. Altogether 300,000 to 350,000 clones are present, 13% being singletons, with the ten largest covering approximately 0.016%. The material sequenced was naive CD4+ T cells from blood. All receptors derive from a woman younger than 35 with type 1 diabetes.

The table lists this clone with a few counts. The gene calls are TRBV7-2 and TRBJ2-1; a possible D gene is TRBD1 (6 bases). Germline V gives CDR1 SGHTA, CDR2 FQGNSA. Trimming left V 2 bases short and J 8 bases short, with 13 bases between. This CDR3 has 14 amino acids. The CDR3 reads CASSLIPGEYEQFF. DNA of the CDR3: TGTGCCAGCAGCTTAATTCCAGGGGAATATGAGCAGTTCTTC.

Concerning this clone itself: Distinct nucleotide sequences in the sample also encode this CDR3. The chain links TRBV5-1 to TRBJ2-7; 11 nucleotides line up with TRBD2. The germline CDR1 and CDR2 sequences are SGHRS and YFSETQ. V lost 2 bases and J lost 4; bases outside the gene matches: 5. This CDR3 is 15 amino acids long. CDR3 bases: TGCGCCAGCAGCTTACTAGCGGGAGCTTCGTACGAGCAGTACTTC. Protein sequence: CASSLLAGASYEQYF.

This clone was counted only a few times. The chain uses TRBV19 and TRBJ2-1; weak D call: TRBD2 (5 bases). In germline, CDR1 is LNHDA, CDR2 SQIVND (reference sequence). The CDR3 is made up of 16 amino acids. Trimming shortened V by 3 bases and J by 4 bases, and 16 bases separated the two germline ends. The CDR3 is CASSIGPATIYNEQFF. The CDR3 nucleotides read TGTGCCAGTAGTATCGGGCCTGCGACTATATACAATGAGCAGTTCTTC.

This chain's CDR3 is CSVERGLGGYTF. The DNA of the CDR3 is TGCAGCGTTGAAAGGGGGCTAGGAGGCTACACCTTC. The V and J genes are TRBV29-1 and TRBJ1-2; 7 bases map to TRBD1. V lost 2 bases to trimming and J lost 8 bases; unmatched junction nucleotides: 5. The CDR3 totals 12 residues. Germline V lookup: CDR1 SQVTM, CDR2 ANQGSEA.

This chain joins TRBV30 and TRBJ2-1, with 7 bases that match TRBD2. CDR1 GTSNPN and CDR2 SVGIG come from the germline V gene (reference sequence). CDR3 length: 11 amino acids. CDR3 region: CASRGGGEQFF. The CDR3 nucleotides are TGTGCTTCCCGTGGGGGGGGTGAGCAGTTCTTC.

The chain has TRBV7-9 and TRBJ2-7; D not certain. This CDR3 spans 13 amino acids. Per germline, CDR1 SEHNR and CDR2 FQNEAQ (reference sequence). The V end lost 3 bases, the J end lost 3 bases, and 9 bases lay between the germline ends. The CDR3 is CASSFRGSYEQYV. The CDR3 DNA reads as TGTGCCAGCAGCTTTAGAGGCAGCTACGAGCAGTACGTC.

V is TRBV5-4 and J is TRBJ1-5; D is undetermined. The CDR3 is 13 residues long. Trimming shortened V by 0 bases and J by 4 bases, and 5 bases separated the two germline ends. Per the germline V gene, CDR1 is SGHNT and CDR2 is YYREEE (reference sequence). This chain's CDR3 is CASSLGRNQPQHF. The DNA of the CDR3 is TGTGCCAGCAGCTTGGGCAGAAATCAGCCCCAGCATTTT.

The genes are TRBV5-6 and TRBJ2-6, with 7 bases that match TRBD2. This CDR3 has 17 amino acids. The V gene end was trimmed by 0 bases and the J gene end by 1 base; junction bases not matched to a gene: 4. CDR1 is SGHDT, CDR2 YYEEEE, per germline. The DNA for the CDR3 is TGTGCCAGCAGCTTGGACGGGAGGTCTTCTGGGGCCAACGTCCTGACTTTC. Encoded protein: CASSLDGRSSGANVLTF.

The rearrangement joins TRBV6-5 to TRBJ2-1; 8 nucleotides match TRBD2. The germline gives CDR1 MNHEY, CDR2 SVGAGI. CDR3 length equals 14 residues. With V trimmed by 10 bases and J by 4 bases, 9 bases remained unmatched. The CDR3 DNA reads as TGTGCCACTACCGATCGGGGGGGATACAATGAGCAGTTCTTC. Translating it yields CATTDRGGYNEQFF.

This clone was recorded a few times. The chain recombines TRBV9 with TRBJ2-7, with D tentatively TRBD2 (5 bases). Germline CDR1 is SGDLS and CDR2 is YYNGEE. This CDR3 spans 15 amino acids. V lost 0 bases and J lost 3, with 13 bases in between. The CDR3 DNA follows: TGTGCCAGCAGCGTAGATGAGCGGCCCGGCTACGAGCAGTACTTC. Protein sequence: CASSVDERPGYEQYF.

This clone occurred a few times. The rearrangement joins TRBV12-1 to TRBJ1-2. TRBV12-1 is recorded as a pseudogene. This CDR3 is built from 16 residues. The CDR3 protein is CASSFARVLRNYGYTF. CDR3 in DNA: TGTGCCAGCAGCTTTGCTCGGGTTCTTCGCAACTATGGCTACACCTTC.

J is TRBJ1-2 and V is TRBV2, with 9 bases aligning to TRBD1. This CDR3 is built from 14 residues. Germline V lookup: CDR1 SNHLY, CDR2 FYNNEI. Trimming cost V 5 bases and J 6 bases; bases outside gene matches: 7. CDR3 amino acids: CASSTGTGWNGYTF. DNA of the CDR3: TGTGCCAGCAGTACCGGGACAGGGTGGAATGGCTACACCTTC.

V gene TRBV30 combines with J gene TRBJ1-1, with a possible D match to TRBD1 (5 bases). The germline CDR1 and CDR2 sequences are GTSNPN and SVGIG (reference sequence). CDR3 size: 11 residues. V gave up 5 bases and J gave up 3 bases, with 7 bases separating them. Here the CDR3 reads CAWRGYTEAFF. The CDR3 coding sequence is TGTGCCTGGCGGGGGTACACTGAAGCTTTCTTT.

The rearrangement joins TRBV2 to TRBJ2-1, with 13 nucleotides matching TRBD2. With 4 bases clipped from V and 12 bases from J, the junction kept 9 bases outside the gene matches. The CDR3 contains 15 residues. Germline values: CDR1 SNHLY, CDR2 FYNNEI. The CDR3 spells CASSVSPTSGRVQFF. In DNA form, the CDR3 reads TGTGCCAGCAGTGTCTCCCCTACTAGCGGGAGGGTGCAGTTCTTC.

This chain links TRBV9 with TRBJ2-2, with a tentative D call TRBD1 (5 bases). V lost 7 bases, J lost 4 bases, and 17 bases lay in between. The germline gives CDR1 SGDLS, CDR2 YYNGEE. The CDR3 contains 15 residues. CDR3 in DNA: TGTGCCAGCGGGTCTGGGGTAAGGGGCACCGGGGAGCTGTTTTTT. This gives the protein CASGSGVRGTGELFF.